This is a list of T cell receptor beta chains from one sample in a study of cytomegalovirus exposure and HLA in healthy donors. The method was immunoSEQ multiplex PCR; TCRdb's version includes in-frame clones alone and lacks a portion of them. The sample shows 150,000 to 200,000 clones, roughly 10% of them seen only once. Sequenced input: PBMCs. The receptors stem from a woman in her twenties or thirties in good health and CMV-seropositive. Each CDR3 is given with its conserved first and last residue. The order of the fields is J gene, D gene, V gene, clone size, CDR3 protein, CDR3 DNA. D genes are given only for firm matches. Not all rows give a size; the values are once, few, many and, for expanded clones, a class.

TRBJ1-1 NA TRBV30 NA CAHQGTNTEAFF TGTGCCCATCAGGGTACAAACACTGAAGCTTTCTTT
TRBJ1-5 NA TRBV27 few CASSQGLSQPQHF TGTGCCAGCAGTCAGGGGTTGAGTCAGCCCCAGCATTTT
TRBJ1-2 NA TRBV6-1 few CASSVDASSGYTF TGTGCCAGCAGTGTAGATGCCTCCTCTGGCTACACCTTC
TRBJ1-1 NA TRBV30 few CAWRWTEEAFF TGTGCCTGGAGGTGGACAGAGGAAGCTTTCTTT
TRBJ2-5 TRBD2 TRBV5-1 few CASSLALQGGETQYF TGCGCCAGCAGCTTGGCCCTGCAGGGAGGGGAGACCCAGTACTTC
TRBJ2-7 NA TRBV2 few CASSEADEPPHGEQYF TGTGCCAGCAGTGAAGCCGACGAACCCCCCCACGGGGAGCAGTACTTC
TRBJ1-4 NA TRBV4-1 NA CASSLRYQTFADEKLFF TGCGCCAGCAGCCTCCGATACCAGACATTCGCCGATGAAAAACTGTTTTTT
TRBJ2-7 NA TRBV6-1 NA CASSVDRSSYEQYF TGTGCCAGCAGCGTGGACAGAAGCTCCTACGAGCAGTACTTC
TRBJ2-1 NA TRBV19 NA CASSTRGVDEQFF TGTGCCAGTAGTACGCGGGGCGTAGATGAGCAGTTCTTC
TRBJ1-1 NA TRBV27 few CASSPQGLHWGNTEAFF TGTGCCAGCAGCCCACAGGGTTTGCATTGGGGGAACACTGAAGCTTTCTTT
TRBJ2-6 NA TRBV21-1 few CASSKATWDRPGANVLTF TGTGCCAGCAGCAAAGCAACATGGGACAGGCCTGGGGCCAACGTCCTGACTTTC
TRBJ2-7 TRBD1 TRBV5-8 NA CASSVEGQGVLQYF TGTGCCAGCAGCGTGGAGGGACAGGGGGTTTTGCAGTACTTC
TRBJ1-2 TRBD1 TRBV19 NA CASSMGQRSGYTF TGTGCCAGTAGTATGGGACAGCGCTCGGGCTACACCTTC
TRBJ2-7 NA TRBV5-8 NA CASENAFSYEQYF TGTGCCAGCGAAAACGCGTTTTCCTACGAGCAGTACTTC
TRBJ2-7 NA TRBV6-1 NA CASSPQGVGEQYF TGTGCCAGCAGCCCACAGGGAGTTGGCGAGCAGTACTTC
TRBJ2-5 TRBD2 TRBV30 NA CAWIQGRLAGGETQYF TGTGCCTGGATACAAGGGCGGCTAGCGGGAGGGGAGACCCAGTACTTC
TRBJ1-3 NA TRBV2 few CASSRAPGVTGNTIYF TGTGCCAGCAGTAGAGCTCCAGGGGTTACTGGAAACACCATATATTTT
TRBJ2-7 NA TRBV5-6 few CASSLDGRGTYEQYF TGTGCCAGCAGCTTGGATGGCAGGGGAACCTACGAGCAGTACTTC
TRBJ1-1 NA TRBV5-1 NA CASSLGGGQYTEAFF TGCGCCAGCAGCTTGGGGGGCGGACAGTACACTGAAGCTTTCTTT
TRBJ1-1 NA TRBV5-1 NA CASSLSAENTEAFF TGCGCCAGCAGCTTGTCCGCAGAGAACACTGAAGCTTTCTTT
TRBJ2-7 TRBD1 TRBV10-2 NA CASSVGQESYEQYF TGCGCCAGCAGTGTGGGACAGGAGTCCTACGAGCAGTACTTC
TRBJ2-1 TRBD2 TRBV5-4 NA CASTMTSDSYNEQFF TGTGCCAGCACCATGACTAGCGACTCCTACAATGAGCAGTTCTTC
TRBJ1-5 NA TRBV5-6 few CASSFRGRAVMGQPQHF TGTGCCAGCAGCTTTAGGGGCAGGGCTGTCATGGGTCAGCCCCAGCATTTT
TRBJ2-2 NA TRBV7-7 few CAILGGFGELFF TGTGCCATCTTAGGGGGTTTCGGGGAGCTGTTTTTT
TRBJ2-2 TRBD1 TRBV18 NA CASSNTGTGDTGELFF TGTGCCAGCTCAAATACCGGGACAGGGGACACCGGGGAGCTGTTTTTT
TRBJ1-1 NA TRBV14 few CASSLMTVVNTEAFF TGTGCCAGCAGCCTTATGACAGTAGTGAACACTGAAGCTTTCTTT
TRBJ2-7 NA TRBV6-6 NA CASTVTTGTYEQYF TGTGCCAGCACGGTGACTACCGGTACCTACGAGCAGTACTTC
TRBJ1-2 NA TRBV5-4 few CASSQGLNYGYTF TGTGCCAGCAGCCAGGGACTAAACTATGGCTACACCTTC
TRBJ1-2 TRBD1 TRBV5-6 NA CASSLGPTGDPYGYTF TGTGCCAGCAGCTTGGGACCGACAGGGGACCCCTATGGCTACACCTTC
TRBJ1-1 TRBD1 TRBV30 NA CAWSSDRGYAFF TGTGCCTGGAGTTCCGACAGGGGGTATGCTTTCTTT
TRBJ2-5 TRBD2 TRBV5-1 few CASRPGLAGPQETQYF TGCGCCAGCAGACCGGGACTAGCGGGACCTCAAGAGACCCAGTACTTC
TRBJ2-6 TRBD1 TRBV18 few CASSPRTGGNGGANVLTF TGTGCCAGCTCACCTCGGACAGGGGGCAATGGTGGGGCCAACGTCCTGACTTTC
TRBJ1-3 NA TRBV5-1 few CASSLGQAGNTIYF TGCGCCAGCAGCTTGGGACAGGCTGGAAACACCATATATTTT
TRBJ1-2 NA TRBV10-3 NA CAISPHTTNYGYTF TGTGCCATCAGTCCCCATACTACTAACTATGGCTACACCTTC
TRBJ1-1 NA TRBV6-5 NA CASSFTSGPTEAFF TGTGCCAGCAGTTTCACCTCAGGGCCCACTGAAGCTTTCTTT
TRBJ1-2 NA TRBV6-5 many CASSRGGLPYGYTF TGTGCCAGCAGCCGGGGGGGACTCCCGTATGGCTACACCTTC
TRBJ2-7 TRBD1 TRBV5-1 few CASRPLTGLHEQYF TGCGCCAGCAGACCTCTGACAGGGTTACACGAGCAGTACTTC